The clone carrying this T cell receptor beta chain was counted only a few times. The entry originates in a study of blood T cell repertoires in COVID-19. Study-level information: Samples taken during acute and convalescent COVID-19 were collected in the United States, Italy and Spain. In each case, the material was cDNA or gDNA derived from T cells, B-cell-depleted T cells, or PBMCs.

Produced via immunoSEQ multiplex PCR; TCRdb's table is partial and in-frame only. The table shows roughly 360,000 clones, with roughly 90% occurring only once. The CDR3 is 14 amino acids. The germline V gene has CDR1 SGHVS and CDR2 FQNEAQ. Trimming left V 6 bases short and J 4 bases short, with 13 bases between. The clonotype comes from a woman under 40 with acute COVID-19. The genes are TRBV7-8 and TRBJ1-5, with no clear D. Sequencing was done on a sample of PBMCs or T cells enriched from blood (not recorded which). CDR3 DNA: TGTGCCAGCAGGTCCGCCGGGTTAAATCAGCCCCAGCATTTT. Translated: CASRSAGLNQPQHF.